The T cell receptor (beta chain) under discussion was sequenced for a study of a mutant IDH1 vaccine in newly diagnosed glioma. Across the whole study: The sex distribution of treated patients was 62.5% male and roughly 38% female, with a mean age of around 43 years.

Noted time point: baseline, week 1 (first vaccination visit). Treatment denoted: pre-vaccination baseline after standard-of-care therapy. From germline, CDR1 is SGHRS and CDR2 YFSETQ. V lost 0 bases and J lost 1, with 7 bases in between. This CDR3 comprises 14 residues. Assay: immunoSEQ multiplex PCR; the TCRdb copy retains only in-frame clones and omits some. In the table there are roughly 19,000 clones, under 85% of which are singletons. The chain combines TRBV5-1 with TRBJ1-1; D gene unclear. This clonotype was sampled from a man aged 35 to 55 with glioma. Sequenced material: PBMCs, taken from a glioma patient treated with radiotherapy, temozolomide or both. The CDR3 loop reads CASSLGRANTEAFF. CDR3 DNA sequence: TGCGCCAGCAGCTTGGGACGGGCGAACACTGAAGCTTTCTTT.